This TCR beta chain comes out of a study of control samples from healthy donors and cancer patients. Profiled with immunoSEQ multiplex PCR; TCRdb holds only in-frame clones, not every one. Of some 150,000 clones listed, 96% are singletons. V was clipped by 4 bases and J by 9 bases, with 16 bases between them. CDR1 is LNHDA and CDR2 is SQIVND in the germline V gene (reference sequence). The CDR3 sequence is 13 residues long. Specimen: blood. This chain links TRBV19 with TRBJ2-7, with D tentatively TRBD2 (6 bases). This receptor was obtained from a woman aged 25 to 39 in good health. In DNA form, the CDR3 reads TGTGCCAGTAGTAGCCAGGCCCGGGGAGGGCAGTACTTC. It specifies CASSSQARGGQYF.